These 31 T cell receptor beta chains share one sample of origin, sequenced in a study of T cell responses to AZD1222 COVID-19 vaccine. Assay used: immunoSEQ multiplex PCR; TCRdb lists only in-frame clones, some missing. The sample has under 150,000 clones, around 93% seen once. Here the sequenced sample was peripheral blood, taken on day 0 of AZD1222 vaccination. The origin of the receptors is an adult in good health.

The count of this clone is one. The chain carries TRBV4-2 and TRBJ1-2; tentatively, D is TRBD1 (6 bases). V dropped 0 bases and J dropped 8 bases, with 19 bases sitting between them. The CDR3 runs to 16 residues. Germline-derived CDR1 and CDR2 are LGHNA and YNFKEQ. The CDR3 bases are TGTGCCAGCAGCCAAGATGGACAGTCGATCCTCACGGGCTACACCTTC. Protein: CASSQDGQSILTGYTF.

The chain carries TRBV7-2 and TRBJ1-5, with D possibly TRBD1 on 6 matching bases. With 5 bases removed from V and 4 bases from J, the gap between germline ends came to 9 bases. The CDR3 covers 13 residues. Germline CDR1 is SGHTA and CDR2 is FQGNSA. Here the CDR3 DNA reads TGTGCCAGCAGCGCGGACAGAAATCAGCCCCAGCATTTT. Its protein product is CASSADRNQPQHF.

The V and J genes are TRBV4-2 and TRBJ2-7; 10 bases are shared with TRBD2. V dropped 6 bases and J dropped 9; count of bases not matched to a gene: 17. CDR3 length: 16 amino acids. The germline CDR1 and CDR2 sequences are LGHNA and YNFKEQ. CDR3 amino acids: CASSPGDPSGRDRQYF. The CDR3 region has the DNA TGTGCCAGCAGTCCAGGGGACCCTAGCGGGAGAGATAGGCAGTACTTC.

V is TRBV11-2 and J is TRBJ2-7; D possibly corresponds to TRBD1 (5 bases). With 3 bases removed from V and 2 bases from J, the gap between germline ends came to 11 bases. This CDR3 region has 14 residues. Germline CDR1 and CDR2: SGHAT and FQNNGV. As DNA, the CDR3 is TGTGCCAGCAGCTTTAGACAGTATGCCTACGAGCAGTACTTC. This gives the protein CASSFRQYAYEQYF.

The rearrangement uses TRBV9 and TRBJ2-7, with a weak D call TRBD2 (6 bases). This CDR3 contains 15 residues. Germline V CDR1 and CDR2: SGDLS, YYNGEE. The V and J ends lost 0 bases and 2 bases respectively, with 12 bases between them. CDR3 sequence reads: CASSVVGTPAYEQYF. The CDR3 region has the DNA TGTGCCAGCAGCGTAGTGGGGACTCCGGCCTACGAGCAGTACTTC.

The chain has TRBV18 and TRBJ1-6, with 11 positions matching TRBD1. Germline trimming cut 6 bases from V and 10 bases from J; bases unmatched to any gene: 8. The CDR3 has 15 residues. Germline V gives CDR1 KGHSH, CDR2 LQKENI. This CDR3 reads CASSPGQGAESPLHF. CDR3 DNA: TGTGCCAGCTCGCCAGGACAGGGGGCGGAATCACCCCTCCACTTT.

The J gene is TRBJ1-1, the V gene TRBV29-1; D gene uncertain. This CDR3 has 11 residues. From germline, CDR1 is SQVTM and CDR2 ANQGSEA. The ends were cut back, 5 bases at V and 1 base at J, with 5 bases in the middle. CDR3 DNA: TGCAGCGTTCGAGGGAACACTGAAGCTTTCTTT. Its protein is CSVRGNTEAFF. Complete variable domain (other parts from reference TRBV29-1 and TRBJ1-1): SAVISQKPSRDICQRGTSLTIQCQVDSQVTMMFWYRQQPGQSLTLIATANQGSEATYESGFVIDKFPISRPNLTFSTLTVSNMSPEDSSIYLCSVRGNTEAFFGQGTRLTVV.

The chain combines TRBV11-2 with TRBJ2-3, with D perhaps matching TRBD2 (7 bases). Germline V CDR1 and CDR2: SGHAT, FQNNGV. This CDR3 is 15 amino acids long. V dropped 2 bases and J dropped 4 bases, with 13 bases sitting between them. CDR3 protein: CASSLSGTIPDTQYF. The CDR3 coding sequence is TGTGCCAGCAGCTTAAGCGGGACAATCCCAGATACGCAGTATTTT.

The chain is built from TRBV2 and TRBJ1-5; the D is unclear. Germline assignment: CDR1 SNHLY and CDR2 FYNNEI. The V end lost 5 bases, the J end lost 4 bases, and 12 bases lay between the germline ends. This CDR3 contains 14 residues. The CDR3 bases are TGTGCCAGCAGTCGTCTTAGGGCGAATCAGCCCCAGCATTTT. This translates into CASSRLRANQPQHF.

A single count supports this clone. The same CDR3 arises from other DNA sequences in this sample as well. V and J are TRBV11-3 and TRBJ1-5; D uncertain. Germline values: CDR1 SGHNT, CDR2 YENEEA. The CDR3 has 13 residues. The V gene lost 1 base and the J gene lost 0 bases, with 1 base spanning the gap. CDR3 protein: CASSLGSNQPQHF. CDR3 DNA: TGTGCCAGCAGCTTAGGTAGCAATCAGCCCCAGCATTTT.

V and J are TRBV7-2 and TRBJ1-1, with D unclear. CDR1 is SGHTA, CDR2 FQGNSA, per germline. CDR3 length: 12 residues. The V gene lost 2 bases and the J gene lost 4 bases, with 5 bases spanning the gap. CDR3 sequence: CASSLLGTEAFF. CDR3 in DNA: TGTGCCAGCAGCTTATTGGGCACTGAAGCTTTCTTT.

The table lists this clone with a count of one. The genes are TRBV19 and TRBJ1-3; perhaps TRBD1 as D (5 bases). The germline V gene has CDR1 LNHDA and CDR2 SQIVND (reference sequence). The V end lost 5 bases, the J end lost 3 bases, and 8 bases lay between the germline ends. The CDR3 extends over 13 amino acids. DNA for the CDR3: TGTGCCAGTAGTCCAGGGTATGGAAACACCATATATTTT. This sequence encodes CASSPGYGNTIYF.

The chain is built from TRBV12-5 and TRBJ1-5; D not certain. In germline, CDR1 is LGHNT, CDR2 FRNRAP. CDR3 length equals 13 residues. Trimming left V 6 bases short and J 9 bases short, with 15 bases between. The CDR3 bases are TGTGCTAGTGGCCCCACACTGCTCGGGCCCCAGCATTTT. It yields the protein CASGPTLLGPQHF.

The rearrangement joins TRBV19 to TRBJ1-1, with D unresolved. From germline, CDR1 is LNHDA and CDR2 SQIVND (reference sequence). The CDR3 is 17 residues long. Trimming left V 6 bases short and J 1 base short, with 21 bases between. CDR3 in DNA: TGTGCCAGTAGCTGGGCCAAGGACCGGTTCCCGAACACTGAAGCTTTCTTT. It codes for CASSWAKDRFPNTEAFF.

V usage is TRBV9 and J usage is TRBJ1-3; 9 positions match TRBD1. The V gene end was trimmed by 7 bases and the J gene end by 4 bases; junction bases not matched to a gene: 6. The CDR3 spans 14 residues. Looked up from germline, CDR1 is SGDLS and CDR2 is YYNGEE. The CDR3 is CASGGTGRGNTIYF. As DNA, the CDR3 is TGTGCCAGCGGAGGGACAGGGCGAGGAAACACCATATATTTT.

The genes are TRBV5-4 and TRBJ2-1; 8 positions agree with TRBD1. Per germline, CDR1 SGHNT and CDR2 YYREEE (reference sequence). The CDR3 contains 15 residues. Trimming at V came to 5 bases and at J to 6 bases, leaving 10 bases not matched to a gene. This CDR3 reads CASSEPGQVLNEQFF. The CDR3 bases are TGTGCCAGCAGTGAACCGGGACAGGTGCTCAATGAGCAGTTCTTC.

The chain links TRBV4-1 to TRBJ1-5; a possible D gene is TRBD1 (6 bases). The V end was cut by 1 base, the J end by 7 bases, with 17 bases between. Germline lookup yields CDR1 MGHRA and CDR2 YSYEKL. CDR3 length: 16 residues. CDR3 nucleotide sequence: TGCGCCAGCAGCCAAGTGCCGGCAGGGGATGGGCAGCCCCAGCATTTT. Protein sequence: CASSQVPAGDGQPQHF.

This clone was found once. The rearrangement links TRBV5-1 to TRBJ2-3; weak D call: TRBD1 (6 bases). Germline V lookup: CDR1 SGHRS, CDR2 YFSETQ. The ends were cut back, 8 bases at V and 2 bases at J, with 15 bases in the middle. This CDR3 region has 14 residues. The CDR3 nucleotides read TGCGCCAGTCGACAGGCTTTAAACACAGATACGCAGTATTTT. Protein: CASRQALNTDTQYF. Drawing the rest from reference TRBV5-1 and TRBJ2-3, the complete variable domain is KAGVTQTPRYLIKTRGQQVTLSCSPISGHRSVSWYQQTPGQGLQFLFEYFSETQRNKGNFPGRFSGRQFSNSRSEMNVSTLELGDSALYLCASRQALNTDTQYFGPGTRLTVL.

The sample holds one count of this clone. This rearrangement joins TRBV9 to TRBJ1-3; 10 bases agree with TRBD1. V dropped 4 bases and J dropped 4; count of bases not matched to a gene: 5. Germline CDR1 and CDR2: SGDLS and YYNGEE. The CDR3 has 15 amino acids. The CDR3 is CASSPGTGVGNTIYF. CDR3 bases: TGTGCCAGCAGCCCTGGGACAGGGGTGGGAAACACCATATATTTT. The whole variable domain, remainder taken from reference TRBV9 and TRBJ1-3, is DSGVTQTPKHLITATGQRVTLRCSPRSGDLSVYWYQQSLDQGLQFLIQYYNGEERAKGNILERFSAQQFPDLHSELNLSSLELGDSALYFCASSPGTGVGNTIYFGEGSWLTVV.

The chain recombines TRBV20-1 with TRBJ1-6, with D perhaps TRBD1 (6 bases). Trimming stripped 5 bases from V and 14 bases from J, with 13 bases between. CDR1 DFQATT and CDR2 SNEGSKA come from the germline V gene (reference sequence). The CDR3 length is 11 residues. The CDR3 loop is CSAHRAGALHF. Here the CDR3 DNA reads TGCAGTGCTCACAGGGCCGGGGCCCTCCACTTT.

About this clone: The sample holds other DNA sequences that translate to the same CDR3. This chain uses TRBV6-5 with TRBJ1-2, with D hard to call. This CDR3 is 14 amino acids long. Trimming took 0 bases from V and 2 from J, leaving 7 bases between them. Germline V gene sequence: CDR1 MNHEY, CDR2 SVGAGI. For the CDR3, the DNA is TGTGCCAGCAGTTACTCGCGCTCCAACTATGGCTACACCTTC. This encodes CASSYSRSNYGYTF.

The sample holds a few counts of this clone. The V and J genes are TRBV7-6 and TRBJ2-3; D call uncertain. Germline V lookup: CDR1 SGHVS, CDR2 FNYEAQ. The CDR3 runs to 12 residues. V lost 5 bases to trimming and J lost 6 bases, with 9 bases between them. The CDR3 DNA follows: TGTGCCAGCAGCGCGATACTTGATACGCAGTATTTT. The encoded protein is CASSAILDTQYF. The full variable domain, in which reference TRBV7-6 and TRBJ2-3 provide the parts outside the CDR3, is GAGVSQSPRYKVTKRGQDVALRCDPISGHVSLYWYRQALGQGPEFLTYFNYEAQQDKSGLPNDRFSAERPEGSISTLTIQRTEQRDSAMYRCASSAILDTQYFGPGTRLTVL.

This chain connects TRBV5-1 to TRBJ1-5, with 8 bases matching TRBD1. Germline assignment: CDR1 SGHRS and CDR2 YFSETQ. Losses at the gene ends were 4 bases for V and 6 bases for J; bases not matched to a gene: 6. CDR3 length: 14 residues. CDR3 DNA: TGCGCCAGCAGCCCCGGACAGGGTGGTCAGCCCCAGCATTTT. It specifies CASSPGQGGQPQHF.

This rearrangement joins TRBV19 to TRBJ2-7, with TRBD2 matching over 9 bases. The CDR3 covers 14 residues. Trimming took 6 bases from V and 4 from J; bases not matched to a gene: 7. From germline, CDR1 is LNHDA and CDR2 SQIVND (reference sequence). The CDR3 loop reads CASRLIAGAYEQYF. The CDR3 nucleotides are TGTGCCAGTAGGCTCATAGCGGGAGCGTACGAGCAGTACTTC.

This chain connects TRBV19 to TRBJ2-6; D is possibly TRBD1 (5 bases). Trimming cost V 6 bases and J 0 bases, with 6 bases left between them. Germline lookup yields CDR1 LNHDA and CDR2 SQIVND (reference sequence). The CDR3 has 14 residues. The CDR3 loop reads CASRQVSGANVLTF. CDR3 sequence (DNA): TGTGCCAGTAGACAGGTCTCTGGGGCCAACGTCCTGACTTTC.

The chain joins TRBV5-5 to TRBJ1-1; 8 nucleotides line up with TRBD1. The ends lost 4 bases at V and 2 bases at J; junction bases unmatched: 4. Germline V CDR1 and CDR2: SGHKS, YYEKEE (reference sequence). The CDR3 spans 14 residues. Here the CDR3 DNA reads TGTGCCAGCAGCCTGGACAGGGCTAACACTGAAGCTTTCTTT. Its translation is CASSLDRANTEAFF.

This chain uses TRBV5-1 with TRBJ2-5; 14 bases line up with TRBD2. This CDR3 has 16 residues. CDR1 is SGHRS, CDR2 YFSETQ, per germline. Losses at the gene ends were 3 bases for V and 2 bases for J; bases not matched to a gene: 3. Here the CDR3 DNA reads TGCGCCAGCAGCTCGGGGACTAGCGGGGGACAAGAGACCCAGTACTTC. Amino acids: CASSSGTSGGQETQYF. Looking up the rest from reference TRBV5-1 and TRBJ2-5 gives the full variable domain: KAGVTQTPRYLIKTRGQQVTLSCSPISGHRSVSWYQQTPGQGLQFLFEYFSETQRNKGNFPGRFSGRQFSNSRSEMNVSTLELGDSALYLCASSSGTSGGQETQYFGPGTRLLVL.

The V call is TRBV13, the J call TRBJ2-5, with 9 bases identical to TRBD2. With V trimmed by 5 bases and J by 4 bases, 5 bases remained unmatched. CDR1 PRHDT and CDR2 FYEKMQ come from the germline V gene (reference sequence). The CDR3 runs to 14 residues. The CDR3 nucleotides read TGTGCCAGCAGCCGCGGGGGGGCGGGAGAGACCCAGTACTTC. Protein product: CASSRGGAGETQYF. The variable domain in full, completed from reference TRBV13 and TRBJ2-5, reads AAGVIQSPRHLIKEKRETATLKCYPIPRHDTVYWYQQGPGQDPQFLISFYEKMQSDKGSIPDRFSAQQFSDYHSELNMSSLELGDSALYFCASSRGGAGETQYFGPGTRLLVL.

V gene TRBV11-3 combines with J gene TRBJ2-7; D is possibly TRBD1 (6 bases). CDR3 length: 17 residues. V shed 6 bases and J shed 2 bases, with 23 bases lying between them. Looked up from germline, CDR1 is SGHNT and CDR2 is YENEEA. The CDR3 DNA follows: TGTGCCAGCAGACTCTCCAGGGGACCTGTCGCCCCCTACGAGCAGTACTTC. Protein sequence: CASRLSRGPVAPYEQYF.

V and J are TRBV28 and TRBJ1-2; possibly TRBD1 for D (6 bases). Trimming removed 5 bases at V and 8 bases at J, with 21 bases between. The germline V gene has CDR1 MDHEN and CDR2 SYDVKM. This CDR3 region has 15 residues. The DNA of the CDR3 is TGTGCCAGCAGTCCCTACAGACAGGCGCCTGGGGGCTACACCTTC. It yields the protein CASSPYRQAPGGYTF.

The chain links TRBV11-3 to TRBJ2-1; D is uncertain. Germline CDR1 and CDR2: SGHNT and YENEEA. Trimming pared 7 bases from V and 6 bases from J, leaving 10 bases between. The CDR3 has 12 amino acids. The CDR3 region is CASTSHSNEQFF. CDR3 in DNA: TGTGCCAGCACCTCTCATAGCAATGAGCAGTTCTTC.